This is a list of T cell receptor beta chains from one sample in a study of T-cell memory formation after mild COVID-19. Each CDR3 protein gets one entry after TCRdb re-called the 5' RACE reads with MiXCR. The table includes tens of thousands of distinct CDR3 sequences, around 13% detected once. Sequenced input: PBMCs or a T cell subset sorted from them (not recorded which). Every receptor here comes from a man aged 18-30 years who had mild COVID-19 (a few samples of this study predate the infection). Cell type and time point are not known. Each CDR3 is given with its conserved first and last residue. A D gene is named only where the DNA matches it firmly. Some rows mark clone size as missing; the rest say once, few, many or name a class of expanded clone.

v_call,clone_size,d_call,j_call,cdr3_aa,cdr3_nt
TRBV4-1,-,-,TRBJ2-3,CASSYQEGGTDTQYF,TGCGCCAGCAGCTACCAGGAGGGGGGTACAGATACGCAGTATTTT
TRBV4-1,few,-,TRBJ1-4,CASSHYEGMGGRQLFF,TGCGCCAGCAGCCACTATGAGGGCATGGGCGGCCGGCAACTGTTTTTT
TRBV6-2/TRBV6-3,-,TRBD1,TRBJ2-2,CASSYGTGVGELFF,TGTGCCAGCAGTTACGGGACAGGAGTCGGGGAGCTGTTTTTT
TRBV5-1,few,-,TRBJ2-1,CASEGHNGDHSYNEQFF,TGCGCCAGCGAGGGACACAATGGGGATCACTCTTACAATGAGCAGTTCTTC
TRBV3-1,-,-,TRBJ1-2,CASSPSRPPISYGYTF,TGTGCCAGCAGCCCGAGCCGTCCTCCCATTTCATATGGCTACACCTTC
TRBV7-6,-,TRBD1,TRBJ1-1,CASSSTGTNTEAFF,TGTGCCAGCAGCTCGACAGGGACGAACACTGAAGCTTTCTTT
TRBV15,few,TRBD1,TRBJ1-1,CATSRDFIGQGPVNLNTEAFF,TGTGCCACCAGCAGAGATTTTATTGGACAGGGTCCGGTCAATTTGAACACTGAAGCTTTCTTT
TRBV4-1,few,-,TRBJ1-6,CASSLRRGATNSPLHF,TGCGCCAGCAGCCTCCGGCGGGGGGCTACTAATTCACCCCTCCACTTT
TRBV7-9,few,TRBD1,TRBJ1-1,CASSPGQGIFF,TGTGCCAGCAGCCCCGGACAGGGGATCTTTTTT
TRBV12-3/TRBV12-4,many,-,TRBJ2-6,CASSSIQISGANVLTF,TGTGCCAGCAGTTCCATACAGATTTCTGGGGCCAACGTCCTGACTTTC
TRBV6-4,-,-,TRBJ1-5,CASNRTAYSNQPQHF,TGTGCCAGCAATCGGACGGCTTATAGCAATCAGCCCCAGCATTTT